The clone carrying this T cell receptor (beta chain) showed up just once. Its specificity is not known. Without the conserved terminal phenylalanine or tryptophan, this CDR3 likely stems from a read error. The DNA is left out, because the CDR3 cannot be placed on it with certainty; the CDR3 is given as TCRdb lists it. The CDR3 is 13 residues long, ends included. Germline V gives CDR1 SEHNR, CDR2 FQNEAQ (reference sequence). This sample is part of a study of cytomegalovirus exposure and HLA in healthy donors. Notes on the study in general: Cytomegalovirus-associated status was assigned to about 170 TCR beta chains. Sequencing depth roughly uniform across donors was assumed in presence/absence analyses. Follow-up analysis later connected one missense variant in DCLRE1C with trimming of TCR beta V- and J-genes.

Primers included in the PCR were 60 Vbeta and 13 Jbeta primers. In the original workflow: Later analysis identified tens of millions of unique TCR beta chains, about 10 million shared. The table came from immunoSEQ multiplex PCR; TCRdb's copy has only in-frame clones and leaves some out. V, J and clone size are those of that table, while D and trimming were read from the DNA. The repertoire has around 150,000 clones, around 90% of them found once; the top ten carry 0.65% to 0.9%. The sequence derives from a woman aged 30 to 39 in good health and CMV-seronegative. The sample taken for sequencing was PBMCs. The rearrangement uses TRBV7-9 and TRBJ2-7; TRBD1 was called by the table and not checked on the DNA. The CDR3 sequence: CASSLEGQGADNI.